This record concerns one T cell receptor beta chain sequence. No antigen is known for it. V was pared by 7 bases and J by 8 bases, with 12 bases between. CDR3 size: 12 residues. CDR1 and CDR2 (germline): SNHLY, FYNNEI. The treatment here: oral pan-JAK inhibitor, 5-10 mg twice daily. The sample is drawn from a study of CD8+ T cells in alopecia areata. Study results and caveats: Scalp clonality decreased significantly with tofacitinib, and so did expanded CD8+ clones among the top 100.

cDNA prepared by RNA extraction and subsequent reverse transcription served as the template for sequencing. TCRdb keeps only in-frame clones here, not all; method: immunoSEQ multiplex PCR. The table has more than 110,000 clones, approximately 85% seen once. The material sequenced was CD8+ T cells sorted from blood, taken at week 4, from a patient treated with tofacitinib. V gene TRBV2 combines with J gene TRBJ2-1; D unclear. This clonotype was sampled from a human donor with alopecia areata. This CDR3 is CASNPTRDEQFF. CDR3 DNA: TGTGCCAGCAATCCAACTCGTGATGAGCAGTTCTTC. The full variable domain, in which reference TRBV2 and TRBJ2-1 provide the parts outside the CDR3, is EPEVTQTPSHQVTQMGQEVILRCVPISNHLYFYWYRQILGQKVEFLVSFYNNEISEKSEIFDDQFSVERPDGSNFTLKIRSTKLEDSAMYFCASNPTRDEQFFGPGTRLTVL.